This T cell receptor (beta chain) was identified during a study of human thymus T cells (dated by TCRdb to 2019 to 2021). Regarding the complete study: The study used about 8 infant thymus samples plus four related peripheral blood samples to characterize TCR alpha and beta repertoires. The cohort included about six male and a couple of female infants, with donor ages spanning 7 to 244 days. Study-level results and caveats: On average, approximately 860,000 unique TCRB clonotypes were obtained from thymus samples, compared with about 84,000 from blood samples. Both the thymic and the peripheral blood repertoires appeared to show biased V and J gene segment usage.

In Finland, the donors were immunologically healthy infants who were having open corrective cardiac surgery for congenital heart defects. From four of the eight donors, a small aliquot of roughly 0.5-1 mL peripheral blood was collected during surgery. Instead of starting from a fixed cell number, genomic DNA extraction from blood samples used all available leukocytes. ACK lysis buffer was used to remove erythrocytes from blood, and the leukocytes were stored at -70 degrees C as pellets. A QIAsymphony instrument was used to extract genomic DNA from frozen cell pellets. Trimming at the junction amounts to 5 bases on V and 6 bases on J, and the germline ends lie 5 bases apart. The CDR3 has 11 amino acids, counting the end cysteine and phenylalanine. CDR3 DNA is the only sequence kept; it has 33 bases, read in frame from the first base. CDR1 MNHEY and CDR2 SMNVEV are derived from the germline V gene (reference sequence).

The immunoSEQ multiplex PCR assay was used to amplify the TCRB and TCRAD loci from a standardized amount of quality-controlled genomic DNA. The V(D)J region was spanned by amplicons of a length sufficient to cover the CDR3 and to identify V and J genes. Through the commercial immunoSEQ service, the amplicons were sequenced on an Illumina platform. On the authors' methods: Corrections for primer bias and sequencing errors followed previously described methods, while TCRAD and TCRB definitions were based on the IMGT database. immunoSEQ Analyzer 3.0 and VDJTools were used for repertoire analysis, which covered basic statistics, V/J segment usage, diversity estimates, rarefaction and pairwise overlap. Diversity was estimated with Chao1, ChaoE, Efron-Thisted, Shannon and inverse Simpson indices, and also on datasets down-sampled to the smallest sample. Repertoire overlap was assessed by strict matching of CDR3 nucleotide sequence, V gene and J gene, and clustering was done by Jaccard-based multidimensional scaling. TCRdb re-hosts the immuneACCESS table, in-frame sequences only. Its copies lack some clones; in the studies checked, an unresolved V gene accounts for under half of them, and the cause for the rest is not known. V, J and clone size were drawn from that table, and D and trimming were deduced from the DNA. The sample has 55,000 to 70,000 clones on record, approximately 93% of them singletons. Together, the top ten hold 5.5% to 7% of the sample.

Note on this clone: This clone's antigen is unknown. No much larger clone exists at a distance of one base, and base qualities are not known.

The sequence links TRBV27 to TRBJ2-1; the D segment is perhaps TRBD1 or TRBD2, each sharing 5 matched bases. The receptor's source is a boy under two years old with a congenital heart defect but otherwise immunologically healthy. The sequenced material came from blood. The bases read TGTGCCAGCAGTGGGACCAATGAGCAGTTCTTC. The translation is CASSGTNEQFF.